These 28 T cell receptor beta chains originate from one sample sequenced in a study of cytomegalovirus exposure and HLA in healthy donors. Primers included in the PCR were 60 Vbeta and 13 Jbeta primers. Sequencing used immunoSEQ multiplex PCR; TCRdb keeps in-frame clones, though not all of them. The sample includes approximately 100,000 clones, roughly two thirds of them seen just once. Sequenced material: PBMCs. The receptors shown here come from a female donor in good health and CMV-seronegative.

The chain is built from TRBV1 and TRBJ1-5; the table's TRBD1 call for D was not verified on the DNA. TRBV1 is a documented pseudogene. The CDR3 contains 12 residues. The CDR3 is CTNRATHQPQHF. The CDR3 bases are TGCACTAACAGGGCCACTCATCAGCCCCAGCATTTT.

The J gene is TRBJ2-3, the V gene TRBV10-3; 9 bases are shared with TRBD2. This CDR3 is built from 17 residues. V shed 3 bases and J 2 bases; nucleotides not matched to a gene: 9. CDR1 and CDR2 (germline): ENHRY, SYGVKD. The CDR3 region has the DNA TGTGCCATCAGTGATCCTCCCAGCGGGGGGAACACAGATACGCAGTATTTT. Translating gives CAISDPPSGGNTDTQYF.

The rearrangement joins TRBV29-1 to TRBJ1-1, with a possible D match to TRBD1 (5 bases). The V end lost 4 bases, the J end lost 4 bases, and 16 bases lay between the germline ends. The CDR3 has 14 amino acids. Germline values: CDR1 SQVTM, CDR2 ANQGSEA. CDR3 in DNA: TGCAGCGTTGTGTGGGGCTTGTCTACCACTGAAGCTTTCTTT. It translates to CSVVWGLSTTEAFF.

This clone has more than one count but fewer than ten. The chain links TRBV4-2 to TRBJ2-5; 16 bases agree with TRBD2. This CDR3 contains 16 residues. The ends lost 4 bases at V and 5 bases at J; junction bases unmatched: 4. Germline values: CDR1 LGHNA, CDR2 YNFKEQ. The CDR3 region has the DNA TGTGCCAGCAGCCCGGGACTAGCGGGAGGGGAGGAGACCCAGTACTTC. This codes for CASSPGLAGGEETQYF.

This chain links TRBV9 with TRBJ2-5; 10 nucleotides match TRBD1. Germline CDR1 is SGDLS and CDR2 is YYNGEE. This CDR3 has 14 amino acids. With 2 bases clipped from V and 4 bases from J, the junction kept 2 bases outside the gene matches. CDR3 loop: CASSVRTGGETQYF. CDR3 nucleotides: TGTGCCAGCAGCGTCAGGACAGGGGGAGAGACCCAGTACTTC.

This clone was counted a few times. This chain links TRBV6-5 with TRBJ1-2; possibly TRBD1 for D (5 bases). The ends were cut back, 5 bases at V and 6 bases at J, with 16 bases in the middle. This CDR3 is 14 amino acids long. The germline CDR1 and CDR2 sequences are MNHEY and SVGAGI. The CDR3 bases are TGTGCCAGCAGTCCTCCGGGCAGGGTGGATGGCTACACCTTC. Its translation: CASSPPGRVDGYTF.

This clone was observed a few times. CDR3 DNA: TGCGCCAGCAGCGGCCAGGGCACTGAAGCTTTCTTT. Encoded protein: CASSGQGTEAFF. V and J are TRBV5-1 and TRBJ1-1; tentative D call: TRBD1 (5 bases). Trimming took off 4 bases at V and 4 bases at J, with 8 bases between the two ends. CDR1 SGHRS and CDR2 YFSETQ come from the germline V gene. The CDR3 covers 12 residues.

The chain has TRBV2 and TRBJ2-5; 10 positions match TRBD1. Trimming cost V 9 bases and J 4 bases; bases outside gene matches: 11. The length of the CDR3 is 15 residues. Germline lookup yields CDR1 SNHLY and CDR2 FYNNEI. CDR3 sequence reads: CARNTGGQGRETQYF. Here the CDR3 DNA reads TGTGCCAGAAATACAGGGGGACAGGGGAGAGAGACCCAGTACTTC.

This clone is a singleton in its sample. The chain combines TRBV19 with TRBJ1-6, with D possibly TRBD1 on 6 matching bases. The V and J ends lost 9 bases and 1 base respectively, with 19 bases between them. CDR3 length equals 17 residues. CDR1 is LNHDA and CDR2 is SQIVND in the germline V gene (reference sequence). This CDR3 reads CASERAKGGSYNSPLHF. The CDR3 DNA follows: TGTGCCAGCGAAAGGGCCAAGGGGGGGTCCTATAATTCACCCCTCCACTTT.

The chain's CDR3 is CASSQEGGTMVSDTQYF. The DNA for the CDR3 is TGCGCCAGCAGCCAAGAGGGCGGGACTATGGTCTCAGATACGCAGTATTTT. The chain recombines TRBV4-1 with TRBJ2-3; 7 nucleotides line up with TRBD2. The length of the CDR3 is 17 residues. Germline CDR1 reads MGHRA; CDR2 reads YSYEKL. The trim removed 0 bases at V and 4 bases at J, leaving 10 bases unmatched.

The V call is TRBV7-9, the J call TRBJ2-3; 8 bases line up with TRBD2. Germline V gene sequence: CDR1 SEHNR, CDR2 FQNEAQ (reference sequence). J gave up 4 bases and V 11 bases, and 8 bases lay outside the gene matches. The CDR3 runs 13 residues. The CDR3 DNA follows: TGTGCCGTTAGCGGGAAAGTTCCAGATACGCAGTATTTT. The encoded protein is CAVSGKVPDTQYF.

This clone has just one count. This rearrangement joins TRBV5-1 to TRBJ2-1; TRBD2 is a possible D gene (7 bases). CDR3 length equals 15 residues. Trimming pared 4 bases from V and 3 bases from J, leaving 14 bases between. Germline V gives CDR1 SGHRS, CDR2 YFSETQ. In nucleotides, the CDR3 is TGCGCCAGCAGCGGGGAGGGGGAGGTCTACAATGAGCAGTTCTTC. As protein: CASSGEGEVYNEQFF.

This chain connects TRBV5-4 to TRBJ1-5; D is uncertain. The CDR3 consists of 14 residues. With 3 bases removed from V and 2 bases from J, the gap between germline ends came to 9 bases. Germline V gene lookup returns CDR1 SGHNT and CDR2 YYREEE (reference sequence). The CDR3 spells CASSYLGGNQPQHF. As DNA, the CDR3 is TGTGCCAGCAGCTACCTCGGGGGCAATCAGCCCCAGCATTTT.

This clone was found once. V and J are TRBV11-3 and TRBJ1-1, with D uncertain. The CDR3 contains 16 residues. Germline loops: CDR1 SGHNT, CDR2 YENEEA. V lost 4 bases, J lost 2 bases, and 17 bases lay in between. CDR3 sequence (DNA): TGTGCCAGCAGCTCCTACCTAGGGAGAGGTAACACTGAAGCTTTCTTT. Translation gives CASSSYLGRGNTEAFF.

CDR3 residues: CASSYSGTGTDTQYF. CDR3 nucleotides: TGTGCCAGCAGTTACTCGGGGACTGGCACAGATACGCAGTATTTT. The chain carries TRBV6-5 and TRBJ2-3, with D perhaps TRBD2 (6 bases). Trimming removed 0 bases at V and 1 base at J, with 8 bases between. CDR3 length equals 15 residues. The germline V gene encodes CDR1 MNHEY and CDR2 SVGAGI.

The genes are TRBV5-1 and TRBJ1-2; TRBD1 matches 8 bases. CDR3 length: 12 amino acids. Germline loops: CDR1 SGHRS, CDR2 YFSETQ. V lost 6 bases, J lost 7 bases, and 5 bases stayed unmatched. CDR3 region: CASTQDRVGYTF. CDR3 DNA: TGCGCCAGCACCCAGGACAGGGTTGGCTACACCTTC.

V is TRBV11-1 and J is TRBJ1-2; 7 bases are shared with TRBD1. The CDR3 sequence is 15 residues long. The germline V gene encodes CDR1 SGHAT and CDR2 FQDESV (reference sequence). V lost 4 bases and J lost 4; bases outside the gene matches: 9. CDR3 in amino acids: CASSSLLGGSYGYTF. Written as DNA, the CDR3 is TGTGCCAGCAGCTCGCTTCTAGGGGGCAGCTATGGCTACACCTTC.

The chain has TRBV30 and TRBJ1-5; 10 nucleotides agree with TRBD1. Germline assignment: CDR1 GTSNPN and CDR2 SVGIG (reference sequence). The CDR3 is 15 amino acids. J lost 6 bases, V lost 1 base, and 6 bases had no gene match. The CDR3 region is CAWSANRDRGQPQHF. The CDR3, as DNA: TGTGCCTGGAGTGCAAACCGGGACAGGGGTCAGCCCCAGCATTTT.

The chain couples TRBV11-2 to TRBJ2-3, with 8 bases lining up with TRBD2. The CDR3 runs 15 residues. Germline CDR1 SGHAT, CDR2 FQNNGV. J lost 0 bases, V lost 3 bases, and 2 bases had no gene match. The CDR3 is CASSFSSGSTDTQYF. The CDR3 DNA sequence: TGTGCCAGCAGCTTTTCTAGCGGGAGCACAGATACGCAGTATTTT.

This chain links TRBV5-4 with TRBJ1-2, with 9 bases that match TRBD1. This CDR3 spans 13 amino acids. Germline V lookup: CDR1 SGHNT, CDR2 YYREEE (reference sequence). V shed 4 bases and J 4 bases; nucleotides not matched to a gene: 2. CDR3 residues: CASSMDRGYGYTF. The CDR3 bases are TGTGCCAGCAGCATGGACAGGGGCTATGGCTACACCTTC. Filled out from reference TRBV5-4 and TRBJ1-2, the complete variable domain reads ETGVTQSPTHLIKTRGQQVTLRCSSQSGHNTVSWYQQALGQGPQFIFQYYREEENGRGNFPPRFSGLQFPNYSSELNVNALELDDSALYLCASSMDRGYGYTFGSGTRLTVV.

This clone appeared a few times. This CDR3 reads CAWSKGVPGEQFF. The CDR3 DNA is TGTGCCTGGAGTAAGGGGGTGCCGGGGGAGCAGTTCTTC. The V and J genes are TRBV30 and TRBJ2-1; a weak D match, TRBD1 (6 bases). Germline CDR1 and CDR2: GTSNPN and SVGIG (reference sequence). Trimming removed 2 bases at V and 10 bases at J, with 15 bases between. This CDR3 region has 13 residues. The entire variable domain, with the rest obtained from reference TRBV30 and TRBJ2-1, is as follows: SQTIHQWPATLVQPVGSPLSLECTVEGTSNPNLYWYRQAAGRGLQLLFYSVGIGQISSEVPQNLSASRPQDRQFILSSKKLLLSDSGFYLCAWSKGVPGEQFFGPGTRLTVL.

The chain has TRBV30 and TRBJ2-3; 10 bases are a match to TRBD2. Germline CDR1 reads GTSNPN; CDR2 reads SVGIG (reference sequence). The trim removed 0 bases at V and 6 bases at J, leaving 9 bases unmatched. CDR3 length: 16 amino acids. The CDR3 spells CAWSVGLAGAVDTQYF. DNA of the CDR3: TGTGCCTGGAGTGTGGGCCTAGCGGGGGCCGTGGATACGCAGTATTTT.

The chain is built from TRBV19 and TRBJ2-2; 10 positions agree with TRBD1. CDR1 is LNHDA, CDR2 SQIVND, per germline (reference sequence). There are 16 residues in the CDR3. The V gene end was trimmed by 2 bases and the J gene end by 4 bases; junction bases not matched to a gene: 4. The CDR3 DNA is TGTGCCAGTAGTATATGGGACAGGGGACGCACCGGGGAGCTGTTTTTT. Translation: CASSIWDRGRTGELFF.

V gene TRBV7-2 combines with J gene TRBJ1-2; a possible D gene is TRBD1 (6 bases). CDR3 length equals 13 residues. V lost 8 bases to trimming and J lost 8 bases, with 18 bases between them. Germline V gene sequence: CDR1 SGHTA, CDR2 FQGNSA. In DNA, the CDR3 is TGTGCCAGCGACCTGGGGGGGGCGCGAGGCTACACCTTC. Amino acids: CASDLGGARGYTF. Complete variable domain (other parts from reference TRBV7-2 and TRBJ1-2): GAGVSQSPSNKVTEKGKDVELRCDPISGHTALYWYRQSLGQGLEFLIYFQGNSAPDKSGLPSDRFSAERTGGSVSTLTIQRTQQEDSAVYLCASDLGGARGYTFGSGTRLTVV.

The rearrangement links TRBV2 to TRBJ1-1; 8 bases align to TRBD1. Germline lookup yields CDR1 SNHLY and CDR2 FYNNEI. J was trimmed by 11 bases and V by 1 base; bases with no gene match: 12. This CDR3 spans 15 amino acids. As DNA, the CDR3 is TGTGCCAGCAGTGAAGGCGACAGGGGCTCGAGGAGTGCTTTCTTT. Encoded protein: CASSEGDRGSRSAFF.

This rearrangement joins TRBV5-4 to TRBJ2-7; TRBD2 matches 10 bases. Unmatched junction bases numbered 1, after V lost 4 bases and J lost 3 bases. Germline lookup yields CDR1 SGHNT and CDR2 YYREEE (reference sequence). This CDR3 has 13 amino acids. The DNA for the CDR3 is TGTGCCAGCAGCACTAGCGGGAACTACGAGCAGTACTTC. It is translated as CASSTSGNYEQYF.

This chain uses TRBV7-2 with TRBJ2-3; the D is unclear. The CDR3 contains 14 residues. Between the trimmed V and J ends, which lost 0 bases and 9 bases, there was a span of 13 bases. Germline-derived CDR1 and CDR2 are SGHTA and FQGNSA. CDR3 protein: CASSLAPGAKTQYF. The CDR3, as DNA: TGTGCCAGCAGCTTAGCTCCCGGAGCTAAAACGCAGTATTTT.

This clone was picked up a small number of times. CDR3 sequence reads: CASSARLAGYNEQFF. CDR3 bases: TGTGCCAGCAGCGCCCGACTAGCGGGATACAATGAGCAGTTCTTC. The rearrangement links TRBV9 to TRBJ2-1; TRBD2 matches at 11 bases. V was clipped by 3 bases and J by 4 bases; unmatched bases: 3. From germline, CDR1 is SGDLS and CDR2 YYNGEE. The CDR3 loop spans 15 amino acids.